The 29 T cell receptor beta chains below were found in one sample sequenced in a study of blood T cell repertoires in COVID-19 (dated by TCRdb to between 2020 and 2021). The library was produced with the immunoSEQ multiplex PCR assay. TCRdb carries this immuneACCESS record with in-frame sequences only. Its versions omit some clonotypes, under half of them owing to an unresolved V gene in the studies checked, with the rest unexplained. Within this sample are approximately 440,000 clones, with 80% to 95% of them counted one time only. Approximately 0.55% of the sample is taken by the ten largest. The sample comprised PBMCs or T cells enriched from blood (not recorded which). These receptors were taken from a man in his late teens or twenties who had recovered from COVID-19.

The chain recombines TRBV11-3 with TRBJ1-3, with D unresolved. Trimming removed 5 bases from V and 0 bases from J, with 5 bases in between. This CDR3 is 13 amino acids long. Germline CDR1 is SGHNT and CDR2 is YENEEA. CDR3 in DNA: TGTGCCAGCAGCCGCAGCTCTGGAAACACCATATATTTT. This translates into CASSRSSGNTIYF.

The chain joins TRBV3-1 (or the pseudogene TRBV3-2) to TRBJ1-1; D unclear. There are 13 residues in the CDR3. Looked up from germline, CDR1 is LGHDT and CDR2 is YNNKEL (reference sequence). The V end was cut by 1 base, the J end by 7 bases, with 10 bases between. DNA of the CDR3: TGTGCCAGCAGCCAAGGGAGGGCCCATGAAGCTTTCTTT. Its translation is CASSQGRAHEAFF.

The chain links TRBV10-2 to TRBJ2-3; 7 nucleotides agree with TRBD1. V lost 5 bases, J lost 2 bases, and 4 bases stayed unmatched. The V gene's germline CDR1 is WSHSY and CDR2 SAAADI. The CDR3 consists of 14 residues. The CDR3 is CASSYTGDTDTQYF. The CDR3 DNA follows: TGCGCCAGCAGTTACACAGGGGACACAGATACGCAGTATTTT.

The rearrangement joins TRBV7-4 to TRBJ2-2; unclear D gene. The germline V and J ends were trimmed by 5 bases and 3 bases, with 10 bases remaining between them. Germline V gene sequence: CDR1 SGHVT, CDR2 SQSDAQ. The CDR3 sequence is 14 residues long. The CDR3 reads CASSPWPHTGELFF. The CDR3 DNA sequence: TGTGCCAGCAGCCCGTGGCCTCACACCGGGGAGCTGTTTTTT.

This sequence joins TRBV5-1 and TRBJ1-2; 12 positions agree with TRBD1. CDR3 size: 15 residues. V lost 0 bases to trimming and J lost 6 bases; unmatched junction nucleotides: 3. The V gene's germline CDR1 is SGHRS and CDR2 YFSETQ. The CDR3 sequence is CASSLEGQGADGYTF. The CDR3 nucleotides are TGCGCCAGCAGCTTGGAGGGACAGGGGGCAGATGGCTACACCTTC.

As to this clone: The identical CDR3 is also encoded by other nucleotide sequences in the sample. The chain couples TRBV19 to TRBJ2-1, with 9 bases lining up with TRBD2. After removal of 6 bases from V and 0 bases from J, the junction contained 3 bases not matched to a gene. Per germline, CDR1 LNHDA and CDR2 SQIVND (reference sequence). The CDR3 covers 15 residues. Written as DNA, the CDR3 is TGTGCCAGTAGCTTTAGCGGGAGCTCCTACAATGAGCAGTTCTTC. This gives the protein CASSFSGSSYNEQFF. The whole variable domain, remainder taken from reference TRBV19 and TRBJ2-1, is DGGITQSPKYLFRKEGQNVTLSCEQNLNHDAMYWYRQDPGQGLRLIYYSQIVNDFQKGDIAEGYSVSREKKESFPLTVTSAQKNPTAFYLCASSFSGSSYNEQFFGPGTRLTVL.

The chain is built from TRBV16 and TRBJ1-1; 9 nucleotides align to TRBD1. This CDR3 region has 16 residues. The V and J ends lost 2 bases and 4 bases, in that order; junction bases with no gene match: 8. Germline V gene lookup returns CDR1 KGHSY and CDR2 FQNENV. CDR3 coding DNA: TGTGCCAGCAGCCAACGTTCGACAGGGGGGAGCACTGAAGCTTTCTTT. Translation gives CASSQRSTGGSTEAFF.

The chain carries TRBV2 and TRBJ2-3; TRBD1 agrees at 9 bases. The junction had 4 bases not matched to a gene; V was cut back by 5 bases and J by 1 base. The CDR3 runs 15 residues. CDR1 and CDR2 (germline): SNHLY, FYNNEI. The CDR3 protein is CASSRTGEGTDTQYF. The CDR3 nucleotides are TGTGCCAGCAGTCGGACAGGGGAAGGCACAGATACGCAGTATTTT.

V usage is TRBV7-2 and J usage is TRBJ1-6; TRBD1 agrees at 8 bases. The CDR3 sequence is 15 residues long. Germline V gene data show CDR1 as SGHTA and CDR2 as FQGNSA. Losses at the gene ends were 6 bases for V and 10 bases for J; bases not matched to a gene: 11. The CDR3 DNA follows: TGTGCCAGCAGGGAGGACAGGGAGAAATTCTCACCCCTCCACTTT. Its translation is CASREDREKFSPLHF.

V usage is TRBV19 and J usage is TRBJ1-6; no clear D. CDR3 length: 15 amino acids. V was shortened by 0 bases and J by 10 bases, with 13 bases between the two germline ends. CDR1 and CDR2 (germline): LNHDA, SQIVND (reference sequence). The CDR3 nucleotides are TGTGCCAGTAGTATAGAGCCGCCGGGTCCGTCACCCCTCCACTTT. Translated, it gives CASSIEPPGPSPLHF.

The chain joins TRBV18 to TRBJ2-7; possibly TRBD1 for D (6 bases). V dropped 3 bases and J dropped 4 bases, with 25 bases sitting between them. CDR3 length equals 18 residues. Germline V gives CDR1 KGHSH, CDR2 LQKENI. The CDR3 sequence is CASSPVPGTLGRRYEQYF. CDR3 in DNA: TGTGCCAGCTCACCCGTTCCCGGGACACTGGGAAGGAGGTACGAGCAGTACTTC.

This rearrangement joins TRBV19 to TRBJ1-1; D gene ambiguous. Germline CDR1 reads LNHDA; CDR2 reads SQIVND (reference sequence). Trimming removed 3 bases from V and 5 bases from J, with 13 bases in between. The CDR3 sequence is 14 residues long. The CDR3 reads CASSMFQWSTEAFF. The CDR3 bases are TGTGCCAGTAGTATGTTCCAGTGGTCGACTGAAGCTTTCTTT.

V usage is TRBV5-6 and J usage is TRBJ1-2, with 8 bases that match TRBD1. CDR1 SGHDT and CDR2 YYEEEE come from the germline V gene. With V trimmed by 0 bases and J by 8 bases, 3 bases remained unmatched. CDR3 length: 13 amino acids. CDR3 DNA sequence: TGTGCCAGCAGCTTGGTACAGGGGGGAGGCTACACCTTC. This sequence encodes CASSLVQGGGYTF.

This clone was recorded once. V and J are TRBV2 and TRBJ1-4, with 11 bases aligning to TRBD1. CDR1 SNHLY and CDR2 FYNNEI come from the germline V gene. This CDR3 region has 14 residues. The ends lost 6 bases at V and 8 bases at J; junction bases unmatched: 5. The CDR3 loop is CASRGGDRGEKLFF. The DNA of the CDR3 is TGTGCCAGCAGGGGCGGGGACAGGGGGGAAAAACTGTTTTTT.

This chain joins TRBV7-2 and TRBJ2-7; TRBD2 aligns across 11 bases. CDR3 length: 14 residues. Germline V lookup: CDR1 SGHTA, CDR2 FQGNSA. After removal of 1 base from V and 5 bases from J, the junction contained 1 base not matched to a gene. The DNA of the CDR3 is TGTGCCAGCAGCTTAGTAGCGGGGGGGAACGAGCAGTACTTC. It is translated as CASSLVAGGNEQYF.

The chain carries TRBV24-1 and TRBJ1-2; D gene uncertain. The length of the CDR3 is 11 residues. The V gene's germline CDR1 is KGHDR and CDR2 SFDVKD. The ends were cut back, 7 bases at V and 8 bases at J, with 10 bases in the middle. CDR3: CATRGLRGYTF. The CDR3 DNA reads TGTGCCACCAGGGGCCTTCGGGGCTACACCTTC.

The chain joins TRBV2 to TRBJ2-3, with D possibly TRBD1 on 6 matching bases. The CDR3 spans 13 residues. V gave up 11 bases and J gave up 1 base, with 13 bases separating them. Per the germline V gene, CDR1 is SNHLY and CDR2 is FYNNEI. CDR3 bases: TGTGCCGGCCAACAGGGTCGCACAGATACGCAGTATTTT. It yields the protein CAGQQGRTDTQYF.

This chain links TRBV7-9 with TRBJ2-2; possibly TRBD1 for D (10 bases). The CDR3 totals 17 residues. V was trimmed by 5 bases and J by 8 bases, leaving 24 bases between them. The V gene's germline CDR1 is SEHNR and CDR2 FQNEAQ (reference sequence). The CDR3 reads CASSGGLAGTGAGELFF. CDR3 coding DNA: TGTGCCAGCAGCGGTGGCCTAGCGGGGACAGGGGCGGGGGAGCTGTTTTTT.

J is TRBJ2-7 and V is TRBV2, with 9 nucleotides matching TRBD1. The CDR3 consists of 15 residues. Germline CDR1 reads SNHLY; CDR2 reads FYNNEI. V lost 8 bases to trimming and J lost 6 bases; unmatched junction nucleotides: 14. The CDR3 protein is CASRWDRERGSEQYF. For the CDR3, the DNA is TGTGCCAGCCGCTGGGACAGGGAGAGGGGGAGCGAGCAGTACTTC.

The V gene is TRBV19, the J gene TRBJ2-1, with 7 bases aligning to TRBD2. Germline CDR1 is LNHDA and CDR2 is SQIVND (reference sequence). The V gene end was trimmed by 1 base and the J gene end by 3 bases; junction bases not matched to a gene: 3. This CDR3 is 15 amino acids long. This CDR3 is CASSIGQRDYNEQFF. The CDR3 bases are TGTGCCAGTAGTATAGGCCAGCGGGACTACAATGAGCAGTTCTTC.

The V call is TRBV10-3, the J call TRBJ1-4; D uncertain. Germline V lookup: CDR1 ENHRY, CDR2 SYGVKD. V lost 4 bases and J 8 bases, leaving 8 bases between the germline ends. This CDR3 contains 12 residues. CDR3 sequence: CAISAGEEKLFF. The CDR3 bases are TGTGCCATCAGTGCCGGGGAGGAAAAACTGTTTTTT.

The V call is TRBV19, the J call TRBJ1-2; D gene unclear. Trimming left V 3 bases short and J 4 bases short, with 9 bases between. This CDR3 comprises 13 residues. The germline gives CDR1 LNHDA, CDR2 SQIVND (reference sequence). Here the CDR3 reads CASSMRQAYGYTF. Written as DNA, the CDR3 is TGTGCCAGTAGTATGCGTCAGGCCTATGGCTACACCTTC.

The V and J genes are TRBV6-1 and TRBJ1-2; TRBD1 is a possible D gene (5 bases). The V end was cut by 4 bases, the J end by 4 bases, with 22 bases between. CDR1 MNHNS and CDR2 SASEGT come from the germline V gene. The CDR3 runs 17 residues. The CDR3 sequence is CASSAGLEGRLGYGYTF. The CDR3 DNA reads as TGTGCCAGCAGTGCTGGGTTGGAGGGGAGGTTGGGCTATGGCTACACCTTC.

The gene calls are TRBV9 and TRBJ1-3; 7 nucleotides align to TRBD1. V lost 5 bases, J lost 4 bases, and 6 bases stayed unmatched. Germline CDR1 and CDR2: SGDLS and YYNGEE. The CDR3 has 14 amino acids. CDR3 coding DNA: TGTGCCAGCAGTGATACAGGGGTCGGAAACACCATATATTTT. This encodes CASSDTGVGNTIYF.

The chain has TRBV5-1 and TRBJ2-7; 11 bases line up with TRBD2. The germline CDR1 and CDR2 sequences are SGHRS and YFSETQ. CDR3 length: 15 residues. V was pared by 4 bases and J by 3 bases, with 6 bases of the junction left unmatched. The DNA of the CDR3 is TGCGCCAGCAGCGCGGGACTAGCGGCCAACTACGAGCAGTACTTC. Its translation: CASSAGLAANYEQYF.

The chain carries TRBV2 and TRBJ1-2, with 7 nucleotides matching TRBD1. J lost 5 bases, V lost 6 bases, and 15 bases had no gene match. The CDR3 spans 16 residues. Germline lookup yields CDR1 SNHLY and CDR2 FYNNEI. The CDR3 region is CASRRDTGAAQYGYTF. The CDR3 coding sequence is TGTGCCAGCAGAAGGGATACAGGGGCCGCACAATATGGCTACACCTTC.

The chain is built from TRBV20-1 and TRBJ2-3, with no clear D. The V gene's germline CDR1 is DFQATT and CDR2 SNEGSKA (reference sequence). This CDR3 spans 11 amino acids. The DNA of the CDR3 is TGCGATGCTCTCAGAGGAGATACGCAGTATTTT. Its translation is CDALRGDTQYF.

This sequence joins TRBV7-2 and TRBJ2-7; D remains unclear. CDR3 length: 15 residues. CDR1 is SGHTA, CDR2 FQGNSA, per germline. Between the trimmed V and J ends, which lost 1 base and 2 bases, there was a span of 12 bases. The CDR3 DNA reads TGTGCCAGCAGCTTAGAGCCAACAGCTACCTACGAGCAGTACTTC. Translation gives CASSLEPTATYEQYF.

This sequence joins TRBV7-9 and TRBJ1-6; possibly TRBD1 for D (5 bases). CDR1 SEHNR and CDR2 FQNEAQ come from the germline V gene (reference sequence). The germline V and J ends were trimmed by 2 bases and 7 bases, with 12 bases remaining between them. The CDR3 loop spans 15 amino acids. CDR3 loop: CASSLQGGTNSPLHF. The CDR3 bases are TGTGCCAGCAGCTTACAGGGAGGGACCAATTCACCCCTCCACTTT.